The clone carrying this T cell receptor beta chain was found many times. This sample is drawn from a study of regulatory T cells in long-lasting Graves disease. Time point noted: newly diagnosed GD, antithyroid drugs for less than 3 months. There was RNA extracted from PBMCs, and the TCR library was made from it. HTBI primers from iRepertoire and Arm-PCR of CDR3 regions yielded the TCR beta libraries. TCRdb called the multiplex PCR reads again in MiXCR, with one record for every CDR3 protein. The sample includes a few hundred thousand distinct CDR3 sequences, approximately 15% of them seen just once. Germline CDR1 is DFQATT and CDR2 is SNEGSKA (reference sequence). The V and J ends lost 0 bases and 2 bases respectively, with 11 bases between them. CDR3 length equals 14 residues. A further study also used this sample, focusing on T cells in Graves' hyperthyroidism and ophthalmopathy. As that study records: During a first-round RT-PCR of the TCR CDR3, the HTBI primer set was used. Within blood appeared most thyroid clonotypes that had expanded above 0.001.

The genes are TRBV20-1 and TRBJ2-7; tentatively, D is TRBD1 or TRBD2 (5 bases each). The source is a middle-aged man with Graves disease. This specimen was peripheral blood mononuclear cells (PBMCs), taken at new diagnosis, from a patient treated with antithyroid drugs. DNA of the CDR3: TGCAGTGCTAGAGATCTGGGGGAGCCCTACGAGCAGTACTTC. Translated, it gives CSARDLGEPYEQYF.